This TCR beta chain was captured in a study of response to subunit inactivated influenza vaccine. A few counts support this clonotype. TCRdb re-called the RT-PCR reads with MiXCR, one entry per CDR3 protein. The repertoire holds about 610,000 distinct CDR3 sequences, with 14% as singletons. CDR3 length equals 13 residues. CDR1 is DFQATT and CDR2 is SNEGSKA in the germline V gene (reference sequence). V was clipped by 8 bases and J by 2 bases, with 14 bases between them. The specimen comprised PBMCs from blood, sampled roughly 12 days after vaccination. The sequence came from a man aged 50-59 years who received an inactivated influenza vaccine. The rearrangement joins TRBV20-1 to TRBJ2-3, with D perhaps matching TRBD2 (5 bases). This CDR3 is CSPGRADTDTQYF. The CDR3 DNA reads TGCAGTCCAGGACGAGCGGACACAGATACGCAGTATTTT.